This T cell receptor beta chain was retrieved from a study of neurological immune-mediated disorders. This clonotype showed up many times. Its cognate antigen is unknown. Study findings and constraints: The greatest TCR clonal expansion occurred in HTLV-1-associated myelopathy and the least in multiple sclerosis, which fell below healthy controls. A possible signature was seen in one related-CDR3 cluster, into which phylogenetic grouping placed the repertoires of 18 of 34 multiple sclerosis patients. Subjects shared no identical expanded-clone CDR3 amino acid sequences, suggesting private TCR-beta repertoires in all groups.

Trimming shortened V by 7 bases and J by 8 bases, and 17 bases separated the two germline ends. Germline lookup yields CDR1 LNHNV and CDR2 YYDKDF (reference sequence). This CDR3 is built from 14 residues. A single run covered 15-18 subjects with over 190 million TCR-beta sequences. TCRdb analysed the 5' RACE reads with MiXCR anew, one entry per CDR3 protein. The sample consists of tens of thousands of distinct CDR3 sequences, roughly 4% of them appearing once. The sequence was collected from a woman in her sixties or seventies with multiple sclerosis. The specimen was PBMCs. The chain recombines TRBV15 with TRBJ1-4, with D possibly matching TRBD1 (6 bases). DNA of the CDR3: TGTGCCACCATGTACGGGGGTGGACAGGAAAAACTGTTTTTT. Its protein product is CATMYGGGQEKLFF.